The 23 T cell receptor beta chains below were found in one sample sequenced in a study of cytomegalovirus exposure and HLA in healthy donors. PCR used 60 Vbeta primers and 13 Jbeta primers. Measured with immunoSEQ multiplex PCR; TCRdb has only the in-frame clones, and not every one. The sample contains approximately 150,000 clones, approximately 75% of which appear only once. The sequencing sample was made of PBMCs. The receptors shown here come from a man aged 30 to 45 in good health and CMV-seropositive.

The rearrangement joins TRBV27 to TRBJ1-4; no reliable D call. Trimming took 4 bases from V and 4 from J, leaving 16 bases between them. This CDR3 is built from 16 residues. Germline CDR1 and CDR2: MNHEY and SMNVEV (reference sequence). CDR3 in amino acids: CASSSTPRRFNEKLFF. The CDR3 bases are TGTGCCAGCAGTTCGACTCCACGGCGCTTTAATGAAAAACTGTTTTTT.

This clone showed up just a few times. This CDR3 reads CASSHPSGEKLFF. CDR3 coding DNA: TGCGCCAGCAGCCACCCTTCAGGTGAAAAACTGTTTTTT. The genes are TRBV4-1 and TRBJ1-4; D is unclear. Trimming took off 3 bases at V and 7 bases at J, with 9 bases between the two ends. Looked up from germline, CDR1 is MGHRA and CDR2 is YSYEKL. This CDR3 has 13 residues.

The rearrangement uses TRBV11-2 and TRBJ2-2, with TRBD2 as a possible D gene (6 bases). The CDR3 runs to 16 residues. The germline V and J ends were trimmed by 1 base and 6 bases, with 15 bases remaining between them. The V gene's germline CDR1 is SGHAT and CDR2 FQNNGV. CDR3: CASSLAGGRRAGELFF. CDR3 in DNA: TGTGCCAGCAGCTTAGCCGGAGGGCGCCGGGCCGGGGAGCTGTTTTTT.

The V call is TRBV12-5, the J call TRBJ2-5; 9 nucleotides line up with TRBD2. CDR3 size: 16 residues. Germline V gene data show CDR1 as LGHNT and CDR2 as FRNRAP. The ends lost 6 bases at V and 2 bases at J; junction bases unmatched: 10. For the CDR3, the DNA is TGTGCTAGTGGGGTTCCTAGCGGGGCCCTACAAGAGACCCAGTACTTC. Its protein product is CASGVPSGALQETQYF.

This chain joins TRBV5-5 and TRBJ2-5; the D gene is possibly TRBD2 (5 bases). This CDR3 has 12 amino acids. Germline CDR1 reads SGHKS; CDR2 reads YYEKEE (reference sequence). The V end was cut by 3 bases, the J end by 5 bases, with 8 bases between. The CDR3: CASSSIAETQYF. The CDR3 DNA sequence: TGTGCCAGCAGCTCTATAGCGGAGACCCAGTACTTC.

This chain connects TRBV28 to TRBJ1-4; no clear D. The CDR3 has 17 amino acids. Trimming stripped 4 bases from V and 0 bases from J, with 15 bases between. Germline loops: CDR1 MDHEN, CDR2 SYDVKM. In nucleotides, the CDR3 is TGTGCCAGCAGTTCGCGGACTCAATGGGCAACTAATGAAAAACTGTTTTTT. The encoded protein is CASSSRTQWATNEKLFF.

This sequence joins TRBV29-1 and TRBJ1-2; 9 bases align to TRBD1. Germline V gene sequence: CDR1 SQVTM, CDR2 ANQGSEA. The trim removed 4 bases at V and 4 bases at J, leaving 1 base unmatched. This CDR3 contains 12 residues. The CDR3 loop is CSVATGGYGYTF. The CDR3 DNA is TGCAGCGTTGCGACAGGGGGCTATGGCTACACCTTC.

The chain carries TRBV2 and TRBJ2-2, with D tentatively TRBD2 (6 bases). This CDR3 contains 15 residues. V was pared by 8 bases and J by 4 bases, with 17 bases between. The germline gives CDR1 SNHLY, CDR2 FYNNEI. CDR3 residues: CASSPRRVGTGELFF. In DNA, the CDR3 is TGTGCCAGCTCACCCAGGAGGGTAGGCACCGGGGAGCTGTTTTTT.

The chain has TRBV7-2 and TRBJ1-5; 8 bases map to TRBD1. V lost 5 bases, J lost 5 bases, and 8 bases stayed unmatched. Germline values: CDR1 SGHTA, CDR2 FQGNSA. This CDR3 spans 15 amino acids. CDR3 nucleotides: TGTGCCAGCAGCCTAACCGGACAGGGAGATCAGCCCCAGCATTTT. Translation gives CASSLTGQGDQPQHF.

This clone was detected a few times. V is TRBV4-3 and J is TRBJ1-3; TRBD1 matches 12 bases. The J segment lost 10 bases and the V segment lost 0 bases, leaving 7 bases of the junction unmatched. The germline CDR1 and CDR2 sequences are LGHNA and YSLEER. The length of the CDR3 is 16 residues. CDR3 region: CASSQDPGQGAGTIYF. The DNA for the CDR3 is TGCGCCAGCAGCCAAGATCCGGGACAGGGGGCTGGGACCATATATTTT.

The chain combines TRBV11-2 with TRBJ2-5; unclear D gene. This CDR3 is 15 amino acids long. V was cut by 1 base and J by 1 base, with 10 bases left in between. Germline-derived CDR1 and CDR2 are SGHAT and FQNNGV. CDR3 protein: CASSLGARSQETQYF. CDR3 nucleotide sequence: TGTGCCAGCAGCTTAGGGGCCAGAAGCCAAGAGACCCAGTACTTC. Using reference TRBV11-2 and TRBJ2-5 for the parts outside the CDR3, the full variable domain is EAGVAQSPRYKIIEKRQSVAFWCNPISGHATLYWYQQILGQGPKLLIQFQNNGVVDDSQLPKDRFSAERLKGVDSTLKIQPAKLEDSAVYLCASSLGARSQETQYFGPGTRLLVL.

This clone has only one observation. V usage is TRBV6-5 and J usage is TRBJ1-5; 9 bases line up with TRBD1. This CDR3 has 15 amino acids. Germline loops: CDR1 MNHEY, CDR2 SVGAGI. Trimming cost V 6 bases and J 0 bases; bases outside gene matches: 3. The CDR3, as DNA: TGTGCCAGCAGGGGACAGGGTGGTAGCAATCAGCCCCAGCATTTT. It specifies CASRGQGGSNQPQHF.

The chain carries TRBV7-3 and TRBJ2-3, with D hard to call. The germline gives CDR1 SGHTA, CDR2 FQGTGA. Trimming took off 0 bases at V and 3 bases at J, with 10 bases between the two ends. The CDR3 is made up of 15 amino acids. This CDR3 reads CASSLTRVRTDTQYF. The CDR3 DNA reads TGTGCCAGCAGCTTAACTCGTGTACGGACAGATACGCAGTATTTT. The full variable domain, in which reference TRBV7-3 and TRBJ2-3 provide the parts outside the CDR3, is GAGVSQTPSNKVTEKGKYVELRCDPISGHTALYWYRQSLGQGPEFLIYFQGTGAADDSGLPNDRFFAVRPEGSVSTLKIQRTERGDSAVYLCASSLTRVRTDTQYFGPGTRLTVL.

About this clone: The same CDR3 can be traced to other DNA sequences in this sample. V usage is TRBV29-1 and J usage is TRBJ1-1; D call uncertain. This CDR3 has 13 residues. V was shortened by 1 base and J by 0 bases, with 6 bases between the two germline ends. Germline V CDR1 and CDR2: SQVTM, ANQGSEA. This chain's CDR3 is CSVEGQMNTEAFF. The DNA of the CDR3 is TGCAGCGTTGAAGGGCAGATGAACACTGAAGCTTTCTTT.

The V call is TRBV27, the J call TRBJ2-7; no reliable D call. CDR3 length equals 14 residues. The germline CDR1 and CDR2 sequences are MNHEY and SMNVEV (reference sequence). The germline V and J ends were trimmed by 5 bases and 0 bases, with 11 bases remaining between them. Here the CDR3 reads CASSPFRSSYEQYF. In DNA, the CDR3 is TGTGCCAGCAGTCCCTTTCGCAGCTCCTACGAGCAGTACTTC.

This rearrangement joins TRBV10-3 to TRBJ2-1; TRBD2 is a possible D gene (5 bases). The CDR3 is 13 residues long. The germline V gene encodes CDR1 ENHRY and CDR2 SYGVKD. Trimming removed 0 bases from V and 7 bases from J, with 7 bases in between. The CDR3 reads CAISESEVNEQFF. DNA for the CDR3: TGTGCCATCAGTGAGTCGGAGGTTAATGAGCAGTTCTTC.

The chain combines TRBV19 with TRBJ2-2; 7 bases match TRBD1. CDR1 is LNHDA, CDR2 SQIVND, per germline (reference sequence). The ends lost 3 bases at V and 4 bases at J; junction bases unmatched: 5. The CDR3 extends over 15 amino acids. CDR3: CASSIRTGGTGELFF. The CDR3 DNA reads TGTGCCAGTAGTATTAGGACAGGAGGCACCGGGGAGCTGTTTTTT.

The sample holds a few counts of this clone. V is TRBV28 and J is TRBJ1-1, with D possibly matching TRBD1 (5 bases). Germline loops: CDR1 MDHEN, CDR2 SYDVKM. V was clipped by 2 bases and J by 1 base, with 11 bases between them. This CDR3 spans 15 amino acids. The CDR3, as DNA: TGTGCCAGCAGTTTAGGGGGGGGAACGAACACTGAAGCTTTCTTT. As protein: CASSLGGGTNTEAFF.

In DNA form, the CDR3 reads TGTGCCAGCAGTGCTATGGAGGTCACTGAAGCTTTCTTT. It translates to CASSAMEVTEAFF. The J gene is TRBJ1-1, the V gene TRBV2; D not resolved. The V and J ends lost 4 bases and 4 bases respectively, with 10 bases between them. Per the germline V gene, CDR1 is SNHLY and CDR2 is FYNNEI. This CDR3 spans 13 amino acids.

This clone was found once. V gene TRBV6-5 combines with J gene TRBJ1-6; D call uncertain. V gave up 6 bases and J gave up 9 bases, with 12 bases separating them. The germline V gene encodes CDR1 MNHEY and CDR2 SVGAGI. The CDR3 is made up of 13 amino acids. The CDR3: CASSRGMGSPLHF. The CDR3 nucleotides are TGTGCCAGCAGCCGCGGGATGGGTTCACCCCTCCACTTT.

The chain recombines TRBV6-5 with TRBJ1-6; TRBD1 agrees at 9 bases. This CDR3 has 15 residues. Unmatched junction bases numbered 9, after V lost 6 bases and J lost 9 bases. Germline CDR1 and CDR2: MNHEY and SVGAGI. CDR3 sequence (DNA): TGTGCCAGCAGGGAAACAGGGGGCGCAGGTTCACCCCTCCACTTT. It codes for CASRETGGAGSPLHF.

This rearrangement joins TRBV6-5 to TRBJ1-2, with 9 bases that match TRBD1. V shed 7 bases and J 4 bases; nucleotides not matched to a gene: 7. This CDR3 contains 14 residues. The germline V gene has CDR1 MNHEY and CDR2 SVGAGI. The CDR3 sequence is CASTRMTGGYGYTF. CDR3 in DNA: TGTGCCAGCACCCGGATGACAGGGGGCTATGGCTACACCTTC.

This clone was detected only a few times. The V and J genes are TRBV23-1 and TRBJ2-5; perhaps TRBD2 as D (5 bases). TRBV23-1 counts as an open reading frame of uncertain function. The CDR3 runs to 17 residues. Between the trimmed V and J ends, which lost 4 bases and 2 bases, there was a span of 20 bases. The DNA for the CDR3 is TGCGCCAGCAGTCGCTCCCCTAATGACGGGAAACAAGAGACCCAGTACTTC. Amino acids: CASSRSPNDGKQETQYF.